This T cell receptor beta chain originates from a study of blood T cell repertoires in COVID-19 (dated by TCRdb to 2020 to 2022). With regard to the full study: Collaborator samples came from the United States, Italy and Spain and covered acute and convalescent phases of COVID-19. The prospective study material was composed of cDNA or gDNA derived from T cells, B-cell-depleted T cells, or PBMCs. HLA class I and class II types, where available, came from metadata supplied by the sample provider rather than from assay-based typing. The repertoires were released in a freely available public database meant as a resource for research on the immune response to SARS-CoV-2. The samples were drawn from the first 160 participants of the ongoing ImmuneRACE study and from more than 1,000 subjects provided by 6 global collaborators. The sample metadata nearly always contained a de-identified subject ID, COVID-19 status, age in years and sex. Deeply sampled blood TCRbeta repertoires from subjects exposed to, actively infected with, or recovered from COVID-19 were included in the dataset.

Broader findings and caveats from the paper: The amount of clinical and demographic metadata varied by source and participant and was provided uncurated.

The CDR1 and CDR2 encoded by the germline V gene are MNHEY and SVGEGT. Inclusive of the bounding cysteine and phenylalanine, the CDR3 is 15 residues long. Only CDR3 DNA remains: 45 bases, in frame from the first base. Trimming takes 6 bases off V and 9 bases off J; junction bases not matched to a gene: 7. Enrolling through a virtual design, the prospective study's participants ranged in age from roughly 18 to 89 years and lived across roughly 23 United States geographic areas. In the prospective study, participants were assigned to cohorts based on the clinical history participants reported in a screening survey and a study questionnaire. In the prospective study, whole blood, serum and a nasopharyngeal or oropharyngeal swab were collected from each participant by mobile phlebotomists. Additional blood draws and questionnaires over an approximately two-month period could optionally be provided by prospective study participants. Before DNA extraction, blood samples from the prospective study were shipped at room temperature or frozen.

About this clone: The specificity of this receptor is unknown. There are no base qualities to consult, and no much larger clone falls within one base.

The immunoSEQ Assay, a bias-controlled multiplex PCR, was used to amplify TCRbeta CDR3 regions from genomic DNA. The study's own analysis went as follows. Nucleated cell counts per sample were estimated from amplification of reference gene primers within the assay. Sequence reads were collapsed and filtered to measure the absolute abundance of every unique TCRbeta CDR3 rearrangement. For each sample, productive Simpson clonality was calculated as the square root of Simpson's diversity index across productive rearrangements. TCRdb re-hosts the immuneACCESS table, in-frame sequences only. Its copies lack some clones; in the studies checked, an unresolved V gene accounts for under half of them, and the cause for the rest is not known. For V, J and clone size, that table is used; D and trimming come from the DNA. This sample gives some 200,000 clones in total; approximately 79% of them show up just once. 4% to 6.5% of the sample is taken by the ten largest.

The sequence was obtained from a woman in her sixties with acute COVID-19. This sequence uses TRBV6-2 or TRBV6-3 and TRBJ1-6, and 11 junctional nucleotides match TRBD1. The specimen was PBMCs or T cells enriched from blood (not recorded which). The nucleotide sequence reads TGTGCCAGCAGCCCGAGGACAGGGGGCACTTCACCCCTCCACTTT. This translates into CASSPRTGGTSPLHF.